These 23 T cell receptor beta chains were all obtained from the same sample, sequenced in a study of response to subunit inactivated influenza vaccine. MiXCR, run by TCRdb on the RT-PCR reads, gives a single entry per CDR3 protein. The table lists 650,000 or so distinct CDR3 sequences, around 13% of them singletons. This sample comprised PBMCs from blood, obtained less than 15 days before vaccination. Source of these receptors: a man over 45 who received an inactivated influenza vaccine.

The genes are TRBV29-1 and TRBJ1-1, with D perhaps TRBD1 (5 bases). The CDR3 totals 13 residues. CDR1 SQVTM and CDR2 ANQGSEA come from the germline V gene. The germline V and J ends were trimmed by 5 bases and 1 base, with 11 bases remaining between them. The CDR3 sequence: CSVRGGPNTEAFF. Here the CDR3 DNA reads TGCAGCGTTAGGGGTGGGCCGAACACTGAAGCTTTCTTT.

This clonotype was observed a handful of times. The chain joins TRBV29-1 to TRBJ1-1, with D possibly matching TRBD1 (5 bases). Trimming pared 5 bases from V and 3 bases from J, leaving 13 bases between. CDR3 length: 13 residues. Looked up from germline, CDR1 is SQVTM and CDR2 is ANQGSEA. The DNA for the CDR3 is TGCAGCGTTATTAACCTAGGGGACACTGAAGCTTTCTTT. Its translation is CSVINLGDTEAFF.

CDR3 in amino acids: CSARGTGVNTEAFF. Written as DNA, the CDR3 is TGCAGTGCTAGAGGGACAGGAGTGAACACTGAAGCTTTCTTT. This chain joins TRBV20-1 and TRBJ1-1; TRBD1 matches at 7 bases. Trimming at V came to 1 base and at J to 0 bases, leaving 2 bases not matched to a gene. The CDR3 totals 14 residues. Germline CDR1 and CDR2: DFQATT and SNEGSKA (reference sequence).

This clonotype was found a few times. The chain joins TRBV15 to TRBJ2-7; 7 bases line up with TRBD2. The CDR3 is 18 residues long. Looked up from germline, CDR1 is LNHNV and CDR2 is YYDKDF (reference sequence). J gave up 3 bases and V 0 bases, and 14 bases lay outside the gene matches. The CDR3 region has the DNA TGTGCCACCAGCAGAGAAGGGAGAGCTAGCGGAAATTTCTACGAGCAGTACTTC. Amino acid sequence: CATSREGRASGNFYEQYF.

The CDR3 protein is CASSPTGGQGQPQHF. In nucleotides, the CDR3 is TGTGCCAGCAGCCCGACAGGGGGCCAAGGTCAGCCCCAGCATTTT. The rearrangement joins TRBV3-1 to TRBJ1-5; 10 bases are a match to TRBD1. Per the germline V gene, CDR1 is LGHDT and CDR2 is YNNKEL (reference sequence). The CDR3 has 15 amino acids. The J segment lost 6 bases and the V segment lost 4 bases, leaving 6 bases of the junction unmatched.

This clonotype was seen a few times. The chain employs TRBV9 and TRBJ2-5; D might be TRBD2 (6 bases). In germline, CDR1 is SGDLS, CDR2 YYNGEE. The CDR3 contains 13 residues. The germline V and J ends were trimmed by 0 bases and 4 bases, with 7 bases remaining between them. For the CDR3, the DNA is TGTGCCAGCAGCGTAGTAGCGGCAGAGACCCAGTACTTC. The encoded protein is CASSVVAAETQYF.

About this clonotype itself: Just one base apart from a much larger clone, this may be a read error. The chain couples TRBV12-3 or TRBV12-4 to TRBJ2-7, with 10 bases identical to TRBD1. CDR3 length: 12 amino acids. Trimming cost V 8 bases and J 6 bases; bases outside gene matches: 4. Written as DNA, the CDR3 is TGTGCCAGCGGTCGGACAGGGGGCGAGCAGTACTTC. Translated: CASGRTGGEQYF.

The CDR3 region is CASSQFGYNEQFF. CDR3 DNA sequence: TGTGCCAGCAGCCAATTTGGTTACAATGAGCAGTTCTTC. The V and J genes are TRBV14 and TRBJ2-1, with D hard to call. From germline, CDR1 is SGHDN and CDR2 FVKESK. The CDR3 contains 13 residues. The V end was cut by 2 bases, the J end by 4 bases, with 6 bases between.

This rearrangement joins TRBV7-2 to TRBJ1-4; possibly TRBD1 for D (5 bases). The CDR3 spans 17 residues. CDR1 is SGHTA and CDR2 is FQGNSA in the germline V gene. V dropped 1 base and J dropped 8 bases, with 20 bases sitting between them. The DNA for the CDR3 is TGTGCCAGCAGCTTAGTGGGCGGACGGCCAGGGAGAGAAAAACTGTTTTTT. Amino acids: CASSLVGGRPGREKLFF.

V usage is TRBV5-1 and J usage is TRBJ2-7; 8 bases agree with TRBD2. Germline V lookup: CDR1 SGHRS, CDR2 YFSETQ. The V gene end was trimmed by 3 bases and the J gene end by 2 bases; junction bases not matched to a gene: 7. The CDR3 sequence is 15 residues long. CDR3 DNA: TGCGCCAGCAGCTCTAGAGCGGGAGAAGCCTACGAGCAGTACTTC. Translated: CASSSRAGEAYEQYF.

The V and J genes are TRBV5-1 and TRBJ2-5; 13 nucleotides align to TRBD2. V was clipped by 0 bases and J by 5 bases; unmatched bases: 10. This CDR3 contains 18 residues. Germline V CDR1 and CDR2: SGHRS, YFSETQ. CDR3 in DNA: TGCGCCAGCAGCTTGGCCGCGACTAGCGGGAGGATGCGGGAGACCCAGTACTTC. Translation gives CASSLAATSGRMRETQYF.

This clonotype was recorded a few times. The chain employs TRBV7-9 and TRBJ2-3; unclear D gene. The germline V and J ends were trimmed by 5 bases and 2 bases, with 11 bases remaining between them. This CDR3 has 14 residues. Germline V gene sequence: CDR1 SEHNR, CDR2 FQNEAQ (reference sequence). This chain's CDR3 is CASSPFQSTDTQYF. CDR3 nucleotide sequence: TGTGCCAGCAGCCCCTTCCAGTCCACAGATACGCAGTATTTT.

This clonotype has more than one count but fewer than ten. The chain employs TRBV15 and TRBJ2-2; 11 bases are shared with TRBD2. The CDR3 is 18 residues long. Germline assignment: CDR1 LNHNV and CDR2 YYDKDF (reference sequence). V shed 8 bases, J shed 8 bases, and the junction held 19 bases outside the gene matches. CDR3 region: CATAPGTSGFIYRGELFF. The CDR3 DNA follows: TGTGCCACCGCCCCCGGGACTAGCGGTTTCATCTACAGGGGGGAGCTGTTTTTT.

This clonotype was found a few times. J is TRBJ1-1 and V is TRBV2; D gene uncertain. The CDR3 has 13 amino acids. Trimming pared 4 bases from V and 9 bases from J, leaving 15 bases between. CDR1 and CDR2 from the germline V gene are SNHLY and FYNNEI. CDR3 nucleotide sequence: TGTGCCAGCAGTGCTGGGGAGACTGCGAAAGCTTTCTTT. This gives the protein CASSAGETAKAFF.

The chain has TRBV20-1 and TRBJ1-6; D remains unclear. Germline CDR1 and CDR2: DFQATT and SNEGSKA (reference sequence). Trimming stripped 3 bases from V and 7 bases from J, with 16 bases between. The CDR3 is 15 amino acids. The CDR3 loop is CSASPEPTTNSPLHF. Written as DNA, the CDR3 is TGCAGTGCTAGCCCCGAGCCTACAACCAATTCACCCCTCCACTTT.

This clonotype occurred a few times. CDR3 nucleotide sequence: TGCGCCAGCAGCCAAGAAGAGCTACATCAGCCCCAGCATTTT. It codes for CASSQEELHQPQHF. This chain joins TRBV4-1 and TRBJ1-5; D is unresolved. CDR3 length: 14 amino acids. Deletions cut 0 bases from V and 5 bases from J, with 8 bases between. The V gene's germline CDR1 is MGHRA and CDR2 YSYEKL.

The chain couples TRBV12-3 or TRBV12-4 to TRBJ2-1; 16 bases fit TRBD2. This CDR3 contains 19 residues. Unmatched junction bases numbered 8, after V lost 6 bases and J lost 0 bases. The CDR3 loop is CASSPGTSGGASSYNEQFF. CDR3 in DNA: TGTGCCAGCAGCCCCGGGACTAGCGGGGGGGCTTCCTCCTACAATGAGCAGTTCTTC.

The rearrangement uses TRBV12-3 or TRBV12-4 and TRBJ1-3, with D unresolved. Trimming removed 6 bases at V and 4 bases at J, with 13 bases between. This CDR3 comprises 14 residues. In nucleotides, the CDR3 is TGTGCCAGCAGCCCCATTGGGGTGGGAAACACCATATATTTT. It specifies CASSPIGVGNTIYF.

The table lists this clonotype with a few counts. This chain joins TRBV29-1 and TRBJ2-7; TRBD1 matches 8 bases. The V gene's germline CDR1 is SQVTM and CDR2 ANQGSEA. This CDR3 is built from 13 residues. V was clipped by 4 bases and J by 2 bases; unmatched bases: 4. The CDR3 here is CSVGDRGPYEQYF. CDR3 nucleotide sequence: TGCAGCGTTGGTGACAGGGGCCCCTACGAGCAGTACTTC.

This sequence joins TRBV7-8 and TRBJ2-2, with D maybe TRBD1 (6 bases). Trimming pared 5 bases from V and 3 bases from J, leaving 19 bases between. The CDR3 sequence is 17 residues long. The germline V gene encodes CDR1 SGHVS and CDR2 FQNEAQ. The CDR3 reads CASSLTTGTRYTGELFF. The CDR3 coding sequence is TGTGCCAGCAGCCTTACAACCGGGACAAGATACACCGGGGAGCTGTTTTTT.

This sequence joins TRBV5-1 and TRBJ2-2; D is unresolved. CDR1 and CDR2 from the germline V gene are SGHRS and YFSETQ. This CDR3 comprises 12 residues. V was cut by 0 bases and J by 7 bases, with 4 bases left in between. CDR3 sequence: CASSLVDGELFF. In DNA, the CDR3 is TGCGCCAGCAGCTTGGTCGACGGGGAGCTGTTTTTT.

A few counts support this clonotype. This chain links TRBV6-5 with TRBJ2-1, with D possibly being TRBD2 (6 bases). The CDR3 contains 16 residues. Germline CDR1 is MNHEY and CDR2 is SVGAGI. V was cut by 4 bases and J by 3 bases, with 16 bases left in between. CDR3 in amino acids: CASSFSGVGGYNEQFF. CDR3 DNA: TGTGCCAGCAGTTTTAGCGGAGTGGGGGGCTACAATGAGCAGTTCTTC.

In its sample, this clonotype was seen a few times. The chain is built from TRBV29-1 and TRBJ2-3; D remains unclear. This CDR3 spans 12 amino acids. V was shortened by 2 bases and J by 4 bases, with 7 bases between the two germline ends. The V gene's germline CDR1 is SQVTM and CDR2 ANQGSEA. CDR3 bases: TGCAGCGTTGAAAGGTCGGCAGATACGCAGTATTTT. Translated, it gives CSVERSADTQYF.